One sample yielded the 23 T cell receptor beta chains listed below, sequenced in a study of CD8+ T cells in alopecia areata. RNA extraction and reverse transcription yielded cDNA as sequencing template. Profiling relied on immunoSEQ multiplex PCR, and the TCRdb table lists in-frame clones only, not all of them. The table shows 95,000 to 120,000 clones, with roughly 59% occurring only once. The specimen sequenced was CD8+ T cells sorted from blood. Source of these receptors: a human donor in good health.

The chain has TRBV9 and TRBJ1-6; D remains ambiguous. The CDR3 covers 15 residues. CDR1 is SGDLS and CDR2 is YYNGEE in the germline V gene. The V end was cut by 0 bases, the J end by 7 bases, with 11 bases between. CDR3 sequence: CASSVEPERNSPLHF. The DNA of the CDR3 is TGTGCCAGCAGCGTAGAACCAGAGAGGAATTCACCCCTCCACTTT.

CDR3 in DNA: TGTGCCAGCAGTCCCAGCTACGTCCCAGATACGCAGTATTTT. As protein: CASSPSYVPDTQYF. The rearrangement uses TRBV27 and TRBJ2-3; D not certain. V was shortened by 5 bases and J by 4 bases, with 13 bases between the two germline ends. CDR3 length: 14 residues. The germline gives CDR1 MNHEY, CDR2 SMNVEV (reference sequence).

In its sample, this clone was seen a few times. V and J are TRBV13 and TRBJ2-3; D might be TRBD1 or TRBD2, each matching 6 bases. Germline V gene lookup returns CDR1 PRHDT and CDR2 FYEKMQ (reference sequence). The CDR3 sequence is 15 residues long. The V and J ends lost 5 bases and 5 bases respectively, with 17 bases between them. The CDR3 region is CASSRENREEDTQYF. The CDR3 region has the DNA TGTGCCAGCAGCCGAGAAAACAGGGAGGAAGATACGCAGTATTTT.

The rearrangement joins TRBV6-1 to TRBJ2-6, with D uncertain. The CDR3 is made up of 15 amino acids. With 0 bases removed from V and 0 bases from J, the gap between germline ends came to 3 bases. The germline V gene encodes CDR1 MNHNS and CDR2 SASEGT. CDR3 protein: CASSEAISGANVLTF. The CDR3 DNA sequence: TGTGCCAGCAGTGAAGCGATCTCTGGGGCCAACGTCCTGACTTTC.

This clone was observed a handful of times. The rearrangement joins TRBV28 to TRBJ1-1; D unclear. The CDR3 is 13 amino acids. Germline assignment: CDR1 MDHEN and CDR2 SYDVKM. With 3 bases removed from V and 4 bases from J, the gap between germline ends came to 9 bases. As DNA, the CDR3 is TGTGCCAGCAGTTTTATGAGGGCCACTGAAGCTTTCTTT. This gives the protein CASSFMRATEAFF. The full variable domain, completed using reference TRBV28 and TRBJ1-1, is DVKVTQSSRYLVKRTGEKVFLECVQDMDHENMFWYRQDPGLGLRLIYFSYDVKMKEKGDIPEGYSVSREKKERFSLILESASTNQTSMYLCASSFMRATEAFFGQGTRLTVV.

The rearrangement links TRBV19 to TRBJ2-5, with 10 bases fitting TRBD2. The CDR3 sequence is 14 residues long. Germline CDR1 reads LNHDA; CDR2 reads SQIVND (reference sequence). V gave up 5 bases and J gave up 4 bases; unmatched junction bases: 4. The CDR3 nucleotides read TGTGCCAGTAGTCCGGGACTAGCGCGAGAGACCCAGTACTTC. This sequence encodes CASSPGLARETQYF.

This sequence joins TRBV4-1 and TRBJ2-5; possible D gene TRBD2, 6 bases. The J call may not be correct, given that the DNA end is closer to TRBJ2-7. This CDR3 is 15 amino acids long. Germline values: CDR1 MGHRA, CDR2 YSYEKL. Here the CDR3 DNA reads TGCGCCAGCAGCCAAGACGGGGGACCCTACTACGAGCAGTACTTC. Its translation: CASSQDGGPYYEQYF.

V usage is TRBV9 and J usage is TRBJ2-3, with TRBD2 matching over 9 bases. Trimming took 4 bases from V and 11 from J; bases not matched to a gene: 14. The CDR3 runs to 15 residues. In germline, CDR1 is SGDLS, CDR2 YYNGEE. The CDR3 DNA reads TGTGCCAGCAGCTTCGCTAGCGGGGTGCAACAGGGGCAGTATTTT. Its translation: CASSFASGVQQGQYF. Full variable domain (remainder filled in from reference TRBV9 and TRBJ2-3): DSGVTQTPKHLITATGQRVTLRCSPRSGDLSVYWYQQSLDQGLQFLIQYYNGEERAKGNILERFSAQQFPDLHSELNLSSLELGDSALYFCASSFASGVQQGQYFGPGTRLTVL.

V gene TRBV6-5 combines with J gene TRBJ2-7; D call uncertain. Germline V CDR1 and CDR2: MNHEY, SVGAGI. The CDR3 totals 12 residues. V was shortened by 8 bases and J by 2 bases, with 10 bases between the two germline ends. CDR3 sequence (DNA): TGTGCCAGCTCGGGCGGCGCCTACGAGCAGTACTTC. Protein sequence: CASSGGAYEQYF.

This clone is termed medium-sized (0.01 to 0.1%). The identical CDR3 is also encoded by other nucleotide sequences in the sample. V usage is TRBV7-9 and J usage is TRBJ1-1; maybe TRBD1 (6 bases). The CDR3 sequence is 14 residues long. Trimming left V 5 bases short and J 2 bases short, with 12 bases between. In germline, CDR1 is SEHNR, CDR2 FQNEAQ (reference sequence). CDR3 sequence reads: CASSLGQSNTEAFF. The CDR3 nucleotides are TGTGCCAGCAGCCTAGGACAGAGCAACACTGAAGCTTTCTTT. Drawing the rest from reference TRBV7-9 and TRBJ1-1, the complete variable domain is DTGVSQNPRHKITKRGQNVTFRCDPISEHNRLYWYRQTLGQGPEFLTYFQNEAQLEKSRLLSDRFSAERPKGSFSTLEIQRTEQGDSAMYLCASSLGQSNTEAFFGQGTRLTVV.

The chain is built from TRBV29-1 and TRBJ1-4, with D tentatively TRBD1 (5 bases). The V gene lost 1 base and the J gene lost 8 bases, with 11 bases spanning the gap. This CDR3 has 13 residues. Per germline, CDR1 SQVTM and CDR2 ANQGSEA. The CDR3: CSVEGGSEEKLFF. Written as DNA, the CDR3 is TGCAGCGTTGAAGGGGGGAGCGAGGAAAAACTGTTTTTT.

The chain recombines TRBV27 with TRBJ2-3, with D possibly matching TRBD1 (7 bases). Looked up from germline, CDR1 is MNHEY and CDR2 is SMNVEV (reference sequence). The CDR3 consists of 16 residues. The V and J ends lost 6 bases and 5 bases respectively, with 21 bases between them. The CDR3 sequence: CASSRGDTRGGDTQYF. As DNA, the CDR3 is TGTGCCAGCAGCAGGGGGGACACACGTGGTGGAGATACGCAGTATTTT.

This chain uses TRBV5-6 with TRBJ2-5; D call uncertain. V lost 0 bases and J lost 6, with 6 bases in between. From germline, CDR1 is SGHDT and CDR2 YYEEEE. The CDR3 has 12 amino acids. CDR3 sequence reads: CASSLAGKTQYF. CDR3 DNA: TGTGCCAGCAGCTTGGCTGGGAAGACCCAGTACTTC.

This clone showed up just a few times. The rearrangement uses TRBV28 and TRBJ2-7; 8 nucleotides line up with TRBD1. J lost 2 bases, V lost 7 bases, and 1 base had no gene match. Germline CDR1 MDHEN, CDR2 SYDVKM. The CDR3 loop spans 12 amino acids. The CDR3 sequence: CASTGGTYEQYF. The CDR3, as DNA: TGTGCCAGCACAGGGGGCACCTACGAGCAGTACTTC.

This clone was observed a handful of times. This chain joins TRBV30 and TRBJ2-7, with D maybe TRBD1 (6 bases). V gave up 1 base and J gave up 7 bases, with 11 bases separating them. Germline CDR1 and CDR2: GTSNPN and SVGIG (reference sequence). This CDR3 is 12 amino acids long. This CDR3 reads CAWSALTGEQYF. CDR3 coding DNA: TGTGCCTGGAGTGCCTTAACAGGGGAGCAGTACTTC.

Only a few counts were recorded for this clone. The chain links TRBV5-6 to TRBJ2-1; D may be TRBD2 (6 bases). The germline V gene has CDR1 SGHDT and CDR2 YYEEEE. With 4 bases removed from V and 6 bases from J, the gap between germline ends came to 11 bases. This CDR3 contains 13 residues. The CDR3 loop reads CASSEGLPNEQFF. Written as DNA, the CDR3 is TGTGCCAGCAGCGAAGGACTACCCAATGAGCAGTTCTTC.

With regard to this clone: One end of the junction varies from germline; a read error may be responsible. The genes are TRBV15 and TRBJ2-1; D unresolved. This CDR3 has 15 amino acids. Per germline, CDR1 LNHNV and CDR2 YYDKDF (reference sequence). The CDR3 here is CATTRVVPLDNEQFF. The CDR3 bases are TGTGCAACCACCCGGGTAGTTCCTTTAGACAATGAGCAGTTCTTC.

This clone has more than one count but fewer than ten. The rearrangement joins TRBV7-9 to TRBJ2-3; 7 nucleotides match TRBD1. Germline lookup yields CDR1 SEHNR and CDR2 FQNEAQ (reference sequence). The CDR3 has 11 residues. The CDR3 reads CAQGDTDTQYF. CDR3 bases: TGTGCTCAGGGGGACACAGATACGCAGTATTTT.

This clone was counted a few times. This chain joins TRBV28 and TRBJ2-2; D is unresolved. The germline V gene has CDR1 MDHEN and CDR2 SYDVKM. This CDR3 is 12 amino acids long. V was shortened by 3 bases and J by 3 bases, with 2 bases between the two germline ends. CDR3 residues: CASSFYTGELFF. The CDR3 DNA reads TGTGCCAGCAGTTTTTACACCGGGGAGCTGTTTTTT.

The gene calls are TRBV7-2 and TRBJ2-7, with D possibly matching TRBD2 (5 bases). CDR3 length: 17 residues. CDR1 SGHTA and CDR2 FQGNSA come from the germline V gene. V was trimmed by 1 base and J by 2 bases, leaving 18 bases between them. The CDR3 spells CASSLEVGGPRAYEQYF. The CDR3 coding sequence is TGTGCCAGCAGCTTAGAGGTAGGAGGACCTCGTGCCTACGAGCAGTACTTC.

The CDR3 loop reads CASSVGGTGRETQYF. CDR3 in DNA: TGTGCCAGCAGCGTAGGCGGGACAGGGCGGGAGACCCAGTACTTC. The chain carries TRBV9 and TRBJ2-5; the match to TRBD1 covers 9 bases. This CDR3 has 15 amino acids. Germline CDR1 SGDLS, CDR2 YYNGEE. V lost 0 bases, J lost 5 bases, and 5 bases stayed unmatched.

V gene TRBV7-9 combines with J gene TRBJ2-2, with D unclear. Germline CDR1 and CDR2: SEHNR and FQNEAQ (reference sequence). This CDR3 region has 12 residues. Trimming removed 5 bases at V and 4 bases at J, with 5 bases between. CDR3 in amino acids: CASSTITGELFF. In DNA, the CDR3 is TGTGCCAGCAGCACTATCACCGGGGAGCTGTTTTTT. Together with reference TRBV7-9 and TRBJ2-2, the CDR3 gives the full variable domain: DTGVSQNPRHKITKRGQNVTFRCDPISEHNRLYWYRQTLGQGPEFLTYFQNEAQLEKSRLLSDRFSAERPKGSFSTLEIQRTEQGDSAMYLCASSTITGELFFGEGSRLTVL.

This clone was counted many times. The genes are TRBV7-8 and TRBJ1-4; possible D gene TRBD1, 5 bases. V gave up 1 base and J gave up 4 bases, with 7 bases separating them. The CDR3 contains 14 residues. Looked up from germline, CDR1 is SGHVS and CDR2 is FQNEAQ. The CDR3 is CASSLEGNNEKLFF. The DNA of the CDR3 is TGTGCCAGCAGCTTAGAGGGGAATAATGAAAAACTGTTTTTT.